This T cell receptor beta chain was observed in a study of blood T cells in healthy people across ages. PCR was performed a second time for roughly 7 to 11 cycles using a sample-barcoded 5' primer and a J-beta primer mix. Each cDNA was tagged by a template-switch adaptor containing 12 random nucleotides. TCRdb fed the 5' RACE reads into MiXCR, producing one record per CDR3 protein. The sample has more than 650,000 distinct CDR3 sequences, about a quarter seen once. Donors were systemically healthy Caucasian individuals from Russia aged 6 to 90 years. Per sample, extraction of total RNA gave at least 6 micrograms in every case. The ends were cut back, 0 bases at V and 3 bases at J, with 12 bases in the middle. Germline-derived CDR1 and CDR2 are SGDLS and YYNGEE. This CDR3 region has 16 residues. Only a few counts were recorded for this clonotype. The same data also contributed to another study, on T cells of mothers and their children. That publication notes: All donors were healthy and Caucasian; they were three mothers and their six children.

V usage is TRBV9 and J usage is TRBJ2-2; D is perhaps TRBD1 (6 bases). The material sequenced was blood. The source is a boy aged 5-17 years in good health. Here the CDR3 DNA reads TGTGCCAGCAGCGTAGAAGGGACACCCTACACCGGGGAGCTGTTTTTT. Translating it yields CASSVEGTPYTGELFF.